This TCR beta chain was observed in a study of blood T cells in healthy people across ages. Study-level results: Higher diversity and more naive CD4+ cells were features of long-lived donors, compared to aged donors.

The length of the CDR3 is 15 residues. Trimming removed 6 bases at V and 0 bases at J, with 14 bases between. Germline loops: CDR1 MDHEN, CDR2 SYDVKM. A second PCR, run for 7 to 11 cycles, used a sample-barcoded 5' primer plus a J-beta primer mix. TCRdb re-derived calls from the 5' RACE reads in MiXCR, one entry per CDR3 protein. The sample contains roughly 1 million distinct CDR3 sequences, about 25% of which appear only once. Worth noting for this clonotype: The antigen is not known.

Separately, the same data were catalogued under a study of T cells of mothers and their children.

The V call is TRBV28, the J call TRBJ2-5, with TRBD1 as a possible D gene (5 bases). The clonotype comes from a girl aged 2-10 years in good health. The source material was blood. The CDR3 loop reads CASRSQQEYQETQYF. Written as DNA, the CDR3 is TGTGCCAGCAGATCCCAACAGGAGTACCAAGAGACCCAGTACTTC. Filled out from reference TRBV28 and TRBJ2-5, the complete variable domain reads DVKVTQSSRYLVKRTGEKVFLECVQDMDHENMFWYRQDPGLGLRLIYFSYDVKMKEKGDIPEGYSVSREKKERFSLILESASTNQTSMYLCASRSQQEYQETQYFGPGTRLLVL.